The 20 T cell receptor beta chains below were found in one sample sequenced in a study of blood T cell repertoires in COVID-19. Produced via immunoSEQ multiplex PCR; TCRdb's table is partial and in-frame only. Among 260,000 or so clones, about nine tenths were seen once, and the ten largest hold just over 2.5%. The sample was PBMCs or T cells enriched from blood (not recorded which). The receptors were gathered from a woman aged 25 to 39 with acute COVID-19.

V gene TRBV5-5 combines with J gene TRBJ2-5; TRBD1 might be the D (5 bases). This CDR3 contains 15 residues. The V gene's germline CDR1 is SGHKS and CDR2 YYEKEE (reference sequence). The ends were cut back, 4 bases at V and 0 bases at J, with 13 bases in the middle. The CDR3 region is CASSAQAGYQETQYF. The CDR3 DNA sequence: TGTGCCAGCAGCGCCCAGGCAGGGTACCAAGAGACCCAGTACTTC.

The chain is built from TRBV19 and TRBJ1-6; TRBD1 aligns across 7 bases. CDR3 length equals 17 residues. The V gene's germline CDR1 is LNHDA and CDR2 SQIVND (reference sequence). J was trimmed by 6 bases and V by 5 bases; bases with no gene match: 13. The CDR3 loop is CASSQPTGESLNSPLHF. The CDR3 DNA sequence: TGTGCCAGTAGTCAACCCACAGGGGAATCCCTTAATTCACCCCTCCACTTT. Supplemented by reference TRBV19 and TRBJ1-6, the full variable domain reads DGGITQSPKYLFRKEGQNVTLSCEQNLNHDAMYWYRQDPGQGLRLIYYSQIVNDFQKGDIAEGYSVSREKKESFPLTVTSAQKNPTAFYLCASSQPTGESLNSPLHFGNGTRLTVT.

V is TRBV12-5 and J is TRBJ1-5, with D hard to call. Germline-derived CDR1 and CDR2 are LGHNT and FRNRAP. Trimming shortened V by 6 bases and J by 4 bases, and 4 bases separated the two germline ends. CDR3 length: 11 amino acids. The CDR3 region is CASGPNQPQHF. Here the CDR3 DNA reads TGTGCTAGTGGCCCTAATCAGCCCCAGCATTTT.

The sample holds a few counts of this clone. In DNA form, the CDR3 reads TGTGCCAGCAATGACAGGCTGAACACTGAAGCTTTCTTT. Residues: CASNDRLNTEAFF. V and J are TRBV28 and TRBJ1-1, with a possible D match to TRBD1 (6 bases). Trimming removed 7 bases at V and 0 bases at J, with 9 bases between. Germline values: CDR1 MDHEN, CDR2 SYDVKM. The CDR3 is 13 amino acids. Full variable domain (rest looked up from reference TRBV28 and TRBJ1-1): DVKVTQSSRYLVKRTGEKVFLECVQDMDHENMFWYRQDPGLGLRLIYFSYDVKMKEKGDIPEGYSVSREKKERFSLILESASTNQTSMYLCASNDRLNTEAFFGQGTRLTVV.

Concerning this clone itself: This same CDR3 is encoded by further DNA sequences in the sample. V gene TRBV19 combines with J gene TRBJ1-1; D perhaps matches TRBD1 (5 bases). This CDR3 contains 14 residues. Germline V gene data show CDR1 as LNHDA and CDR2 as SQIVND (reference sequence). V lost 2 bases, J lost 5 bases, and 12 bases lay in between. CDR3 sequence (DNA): TGTGCCAGTAGTATACAAGGGGCGGGAACTGAAGCTTTCTTT. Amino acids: CASSIQGAGTEAFF.

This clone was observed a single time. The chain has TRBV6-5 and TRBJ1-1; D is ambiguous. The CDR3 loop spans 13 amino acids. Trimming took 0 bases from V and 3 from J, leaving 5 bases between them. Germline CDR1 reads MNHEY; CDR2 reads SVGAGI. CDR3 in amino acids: CASSYSQDTEAFF. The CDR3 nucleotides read TGTGCCAGCAGTTACTCGCAGGACACTGAAGCTTTCTTT.

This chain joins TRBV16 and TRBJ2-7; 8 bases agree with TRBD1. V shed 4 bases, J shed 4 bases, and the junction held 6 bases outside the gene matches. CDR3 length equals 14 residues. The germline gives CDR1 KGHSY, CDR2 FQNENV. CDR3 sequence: CASSRLQGAYEQYF. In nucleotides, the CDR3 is TGTGCCAGCAGCCGACTTCAGGGGGCATACGAGCAGTACTTC.

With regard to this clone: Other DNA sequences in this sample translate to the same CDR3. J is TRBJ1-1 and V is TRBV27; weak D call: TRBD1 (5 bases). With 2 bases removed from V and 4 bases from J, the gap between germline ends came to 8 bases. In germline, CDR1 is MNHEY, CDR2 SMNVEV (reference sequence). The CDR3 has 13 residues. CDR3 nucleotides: TGTGCCAGCAGTTTAGGGGGGGGCACTGAAGCTTTCTTT. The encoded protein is CASSLGGGTEAFF.

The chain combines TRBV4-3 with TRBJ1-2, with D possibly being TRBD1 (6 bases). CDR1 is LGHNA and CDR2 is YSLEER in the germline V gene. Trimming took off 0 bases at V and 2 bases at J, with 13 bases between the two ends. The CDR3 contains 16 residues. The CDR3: CASSQDGGGRNYGYTF. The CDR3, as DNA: TGCGCCAGCAGCCAAGATGGGGGGGGGCGCAACTATGGCTACACCTTC.

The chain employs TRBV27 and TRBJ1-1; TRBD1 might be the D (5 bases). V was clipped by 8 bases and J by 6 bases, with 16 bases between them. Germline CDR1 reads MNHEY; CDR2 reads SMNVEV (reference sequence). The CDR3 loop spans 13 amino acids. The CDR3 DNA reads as TGTGCCAGCGCTATTCAGGGAAATGCTGAAGCTTTCTTT. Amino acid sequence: CASAIQGNAEAFF.

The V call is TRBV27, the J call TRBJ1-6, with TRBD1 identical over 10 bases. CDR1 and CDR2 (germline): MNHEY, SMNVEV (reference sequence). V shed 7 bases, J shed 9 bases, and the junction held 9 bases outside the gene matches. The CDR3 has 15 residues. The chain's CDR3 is CASTPGQGPSSPLHF. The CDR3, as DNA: TGTGCCAGCACCCCGGGACAGGGGCCAAGTTCACCCCTCCACTTT.

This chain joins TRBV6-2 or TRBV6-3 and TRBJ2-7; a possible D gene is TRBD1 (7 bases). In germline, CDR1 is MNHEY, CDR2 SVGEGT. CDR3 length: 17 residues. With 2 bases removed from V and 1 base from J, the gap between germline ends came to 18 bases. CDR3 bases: TGTGCCAGCAGTTACCCAAAGCCCGGGGGACAGTCCTACGAGCAGTACTTC. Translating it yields CASSYPKPGGQSYEQYF.

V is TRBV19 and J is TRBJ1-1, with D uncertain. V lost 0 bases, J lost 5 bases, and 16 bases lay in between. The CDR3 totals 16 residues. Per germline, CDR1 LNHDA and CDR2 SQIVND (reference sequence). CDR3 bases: TGTGCCAGTAGTATAGATCCTCAGGCCGTGTGGACTGAAGCTTTCTTT. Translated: CASSIDPQAVWTEAFF.

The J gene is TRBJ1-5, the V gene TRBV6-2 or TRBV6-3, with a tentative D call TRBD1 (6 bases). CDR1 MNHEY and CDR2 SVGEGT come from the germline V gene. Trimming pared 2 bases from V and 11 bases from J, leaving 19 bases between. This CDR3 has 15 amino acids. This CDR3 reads CASSYGDPGARAQHF. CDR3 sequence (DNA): TGTGCCAGCAGTTACGGGGACCCAGGGGCGCGAGCCCAGCATTTT.

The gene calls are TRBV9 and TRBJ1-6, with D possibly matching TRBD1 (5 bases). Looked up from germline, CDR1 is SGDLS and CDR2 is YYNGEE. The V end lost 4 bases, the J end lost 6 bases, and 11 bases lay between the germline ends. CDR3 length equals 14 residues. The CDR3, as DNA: TGTGCCAGCAGCCCAGGGCCCTCTAATTCACCCCTCCACTTT. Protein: CASSPGPSNSPLHF.

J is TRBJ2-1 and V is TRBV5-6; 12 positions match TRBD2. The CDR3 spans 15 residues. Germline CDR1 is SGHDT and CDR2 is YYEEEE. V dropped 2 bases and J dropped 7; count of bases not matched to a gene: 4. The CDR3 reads CASSFLAGGPNEQFF. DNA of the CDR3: TGTGCCAGCAGCTTCCTAGCGGGGGGGCCTAATGAGCAGTTCTTC. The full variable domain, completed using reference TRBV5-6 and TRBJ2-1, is DAGVTQSPTHLIKTRGQQVTLRCSPKSGHDTVSWYQQALGQGPQFIFQYYEEEERQRGNFPDRFSGHQFPNYSSELNVNALLLGDSALYLCASSFLAGGPNEQFFGPGTRLTVL.

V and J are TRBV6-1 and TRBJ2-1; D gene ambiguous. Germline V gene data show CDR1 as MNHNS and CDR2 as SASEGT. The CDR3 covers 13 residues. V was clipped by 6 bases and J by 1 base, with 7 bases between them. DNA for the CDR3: TGTGCCAGCAGAGCCCGATCCTACAATGAGCAGTTCTTC. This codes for CASRARSYNEQFF.

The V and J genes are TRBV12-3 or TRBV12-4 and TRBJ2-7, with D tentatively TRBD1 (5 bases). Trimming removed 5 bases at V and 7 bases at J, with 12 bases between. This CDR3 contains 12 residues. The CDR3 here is CASSAYRSEQYF. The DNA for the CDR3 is TGTGCCAGCAGTGCCTACAGGTCGGAGCAGTACTTC.

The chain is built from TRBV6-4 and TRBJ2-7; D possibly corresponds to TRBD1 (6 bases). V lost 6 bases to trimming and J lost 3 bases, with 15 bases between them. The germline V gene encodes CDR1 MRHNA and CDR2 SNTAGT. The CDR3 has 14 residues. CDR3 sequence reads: CASSDHPDSYEQYF. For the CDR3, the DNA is TGTGCCAGCAGCGACCACCCGGACAGCTACGAGCAGTACTTC.

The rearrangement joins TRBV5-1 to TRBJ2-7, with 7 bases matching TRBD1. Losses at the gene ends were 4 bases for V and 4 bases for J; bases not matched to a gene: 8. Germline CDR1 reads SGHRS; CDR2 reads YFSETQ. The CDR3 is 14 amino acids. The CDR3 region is CASSPDRDYYEQYF. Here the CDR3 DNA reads TGCGCCAGCAGCCCCGACAGGGATTATTACGAGCAGTACTTC.